A selection of T cell receptor beta chains follows, all from one sample in a study of T cells in Graves' hyperthyroidism and ophthalmopathy. From the multiplex PCR reads, TCRdb called clonotypes with MiXCR, one entry per CDR3 protein. The sample has approximately 640,000 distinct CDR3 sequences; 15% to 20% are singletons. Sequenced input: blood. The receptor set was obtained from a man aged 50 or older with Graves' hyperthyroidism. CDR3s include the opening cysteine and the closing phenylalanine or tryptophan. The order of the fields is V gene, D gene, clone size, J gene, CDR3 DNA, CDR3 protein. A D gene is named only where the DNA matches it firmly. A row's size may be missing; if present it is once, few, many or a size class.

TRBV27	TRBD2	-	TRBJ2-7	TGTGCCAGCAGTTGGGCTAGCGGGGGAGTTGACGAGCAGTACTTC	CASSWASGGVDEQYF
TRBV24-1	-	few	TRBJ1-5	TGTGCCACCAGTGATTTGCCGCACAGCTTCAATCAGCCCCAGCATTTT	CATSDLPHSFNQPQHF
TRBV27	-	many	TRBJ1-2	TGTGCCAGCAGACCAGACACGGACTATGGCTACACCTTC	CASRPDTDYGYTF
TRBV6-1	TRBD2	-	TRBJ2-1	TGTGCCAGCAGTTCCCTTCTAGCGGGGCAGTTCTTC	CASSSLLAGQFF
TRBV24-1	-	few	TRBJ1-1	TGTGCCACCAGTGATTTTTTGGGACATGAAGCTTTCTTT	CATSDFLGHEAFF
TRBV7-4	-	few	TRBJ2-6	TGTGCCAGCAGACATAGGGGGAGAACGGCAGGGGCCAACGTCCTGACTTTC	CASRHRGRTAGANVLTF
TRBV19	-	few	TRBJ2-3	TGTGCCAGTAGTCAGGGGATCAGAGATACGCAGTATTTT	CASSQGIRDTQYF
TRBV19	-	-	TRBJ2-6	TGTGCCAGTAGACAGGGAGTACCTGGGGCCAACGTCCTGACTTTC	CASRQGVPGANVLTF
TRBV2	-	few	TRBJ2-2	TGTGCCAGCAGTCCCGTACCCGGGGAGCTGTTTTTT	CASSPVPGELFF
TRBV7-9	-	once	TRBJ2-1	TGTGCCAGCAGCTTAGGACCCCTAGGGACGCAGTTCTTC	CASSLGPLGTQFF
TRBV19	-	few	TRBJ2-7	TGTGCCAGTAGTAATGACAGGATTGGGGAGCAGTACTTC	CASSNDRIGEQYF
TRBV28	-	many	TRBJ2-3	TGTGCCAGCAGTCTTCAAGGACGCACAGATACGCAGTATTTT	CASSLQGRTDTQYF
TRBV5-1	-	-	TRBJ2-1	TGCGCCAGCAGCACGGGGACCGCCAACAATGAGCAGTTCTTC	CASSTGTANNEQFF
TRBV28	TRBD2	many	TRBJ2-1	TGTGCCAGCAGCACTAGCGTAGGAGTACGTTATGAGCAGTTCTTC	CASSTSVGVRYEQFF
TRBV7-9	TRBD2	many	TRBJ2-7	TGTGCCAGCAGCTTAGCGGGACTAGCGGGAATTACCTACGAGCAGTACTTC	CASSLAGLAGITYEQYF
TRBV2	TRBD2	many	TRBJ2-5	TGTGCCAGCAGTGAAGCAGTGGTAGCGGGGGCGGAGACCCAGTACTTC	CASSEAVVAGAETQYF
TRBV5-1	-	-	TRBJ1-4	TGCGCCAGCAGCCCCCTCCGACCGGCAACTAATGAAAAACTGTTTTTT	CASSPLRPATNEKLFF
TRBV20-1	TRBD1	-	TRBJ1-5	TGCAGTGCCCTTAGACAGGGCCTGCACTTGGATCAGCCCCAGCATTTT	CSALRQGLHLDQPQHF